This T cell receptor beta chain was sequenced in a study of T cell changes during pregnancy in multiple sclerosis. V lost 0 bases, J lost 3 bases, and 6 bases stayed unmatched. This CDR3 has 16 amino acids. Looked up from germline, CDR1 is MGHRA and CDR2 is YSYEKL. Assay: immunoSEQ multiplex PCR; the TCRdb copy retains only in-frame clones and omits some. The sample holds about 41,000 clones, 90% seen once. This clonotype originated in a female donor with multiple sclerosis, enrolled in a pregnancy study. The sequencing here drew on CD8+ T cells from peripheral blood mononuclear cells, taken in the third trimester of pregnancy. The V and J genes are TRBV4-1 and TRBJ2-5, with 8 bases fitting TRBD2. CDR3: CASSQDPAGEEETQYF. The CDR3, as DNA: TGCGCCAGCAGCCAAGATCCAGCGGGGGAGGAAGAGACCCAGTACTTC.